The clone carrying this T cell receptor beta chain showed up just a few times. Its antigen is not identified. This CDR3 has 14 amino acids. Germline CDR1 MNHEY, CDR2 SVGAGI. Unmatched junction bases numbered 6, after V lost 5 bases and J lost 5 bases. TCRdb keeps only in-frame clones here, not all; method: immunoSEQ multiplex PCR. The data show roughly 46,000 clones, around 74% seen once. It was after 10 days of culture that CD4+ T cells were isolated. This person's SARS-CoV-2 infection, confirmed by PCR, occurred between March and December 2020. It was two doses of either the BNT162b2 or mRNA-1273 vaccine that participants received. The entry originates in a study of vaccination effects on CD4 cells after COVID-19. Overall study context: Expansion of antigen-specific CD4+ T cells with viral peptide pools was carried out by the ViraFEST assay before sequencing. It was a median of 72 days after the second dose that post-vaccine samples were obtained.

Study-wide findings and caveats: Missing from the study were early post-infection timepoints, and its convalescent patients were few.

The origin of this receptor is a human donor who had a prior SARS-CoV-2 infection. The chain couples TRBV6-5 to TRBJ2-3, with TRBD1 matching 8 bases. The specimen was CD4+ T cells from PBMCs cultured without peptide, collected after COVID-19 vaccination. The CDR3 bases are TGTGCCAGCAGTAGGACAGGGATTCAAGATACGCAGTATTTT. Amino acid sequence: CASSRTGIQDTQYF.